The 10 T cell receptor beta chains below all came from one sample that was sequenced in a study of blood T cell repertoires in COVID-19. The repertoire was sequenced with immunoSEQ multiplex PCR; TCRdb's copy has only in-frame clones and lacks some. The data show 250,000 to 350,000 clones, 70% to 90% seen once. The material sequenced was peripheral blood. The receptors originated from a man between 18 and 35 years old with active or convalescent COVID-19.

Only one count was recorded for this clone. This chain connects TRBV2 to TRBJ2-7; 8 bases agree with TRBD2. J was trimmed by 4 bases and V by 3 bases; bases with no gene match: 8. This CDR3 has 15 residues. CDR1 and CDR2 from the germline V gene are SNHLY and FYNNEI. CDR3 sequence reads: CASSDEAGALYEQYF. The CDR3 nucleotides read TGTGCCAGCAGTGATGAAGCGGGGGCCCTTTACGAGCAGTACTTC. Combining the CDR3 with reference TRBV2 and TRBJ2-7 gives the whole variable domain EPEVTQTPSHQVTQMGQEVILRCVPISNHLYFYWYRQILGQKVEFLVSFYNNEISEKSEIFDDQFSVERPDGSNFTLKIRSTKLEDSAMYFCASSDEAGALYEQYFGPGTRLTVT.

The V gene is TRBV4-3, the J gene TRBJ2-7; D is uncertain. Germline loops: CDR1 LGHNA, CDR2 YSLEER. The CDR3 totals 15 residues. V shed 0 bases and J shed 0 bases, with 9 bases lying between them. The CDR3 reads CASSQDLASSYEQYF. CDR3 in DNA: TGCGCCAGCAGCCAAGATTTAGCTAGCTCCTACGAGCAGTACTTC.

This rearrangement joins TRBV13 to TRBJ1-2; no definite D call. V lost 1 base, J lost 4 bases, and 7 bases lay in between. The CDR3 runs 13 residues. CDR1 and CDR2 (germline): PRHDT, FYEKMQ (reference sequence). The chain's CDR3 is CASSLETVYGYTF. The CDR3 DNA follows: TGTGCCAGCAGCTTAGAGACTGTCTATGGCTACACCTTC. Filled out from reference TRBV13 and TRBJ1-2, the complete variable domain reads AAGVIQSPRHLIKEKRETATLKCYPIPRHDTVYWYQQGPGQDPQFLISFYEKMQSDKGSIPDRFSAQQFSDYHSELNMSSLELGDSALYFCASSLETVYGYTFGSGTRLTVV.

In this sample, this clone turned up a few times. V is TRBV6-1 and J is TRBJ2-7, with TRBD1 matching over 8 bases. Germline values: CDR1 MNHNS, CDR2 SASEGT. V lost 4 bases to trimming and J lost 3 bases; unmatched junction nucleotides: 14. This CDR3 region has 17 residues. The CDR3, as DNA: TGTGCCAGCAGTGCCCCCAAAGACAGGGGTTTTTACTACGAGCAGTACTTC. Its translation: CASSAPKDRGFYYEQYF.

This clone was counted a single time. The J gene is TRBJ1-5, the V gene TRBV18; no firm D call. There are 14 residues in the CDR3. V lost 4 bases and J lost 4, with 11 bases in between. Germline values: CDR1 KGHSH, CDR2 LQKENI. The CDR3 DNA reads as TGTGCCAGCTCACGCGCAACTTTAAATCAGCCCCAGCATTTT. Protein product: CASSRATLNQPQHF.

The J gene is TRBJ2-3, the V gene TRBV9, with no clear D. Trimming took off 0 bases at V and 1 base at J, with 6 bases between the two ends. The germline CDR1 and CDR2 sequences are SGDLS and YYNGEE. The CDR3 covers 14 residues. As DNA, the CDR3 is TGTGCCAGCAGCGTAGACAGCCGCACAGATACGCAGTATTTT. Its translation: CASSVDSRTDTQYF.

To note about this clone: Distinct nucleotide sequences in the sample also encode this CDR3. The J gene is TRBJ1-2, the V gene TRBV27; D not resolved. CDR3 length equals 14 residues. Per germline, CDR1 MNHEY and CDR2 SMNVEV (reference sequence). Trimming stripped 2 bases from V and 2 bases from J, with 9 bases between. CDR3 bases: TGTGCCAGCAGTTTAAGTGGGCAGAACTATGGCTACACCTTC. Translating it yields CASSLSGQNYGYTF.

The V gene is TRBV4-2, the J gene TRBJ2-5; 8 bases match TRBD2. J gave up 7 bases and V 0 bases, and 7 bases lay outside the gene matches. The CDR3 extends over 15 amino acids. CDR1 is LGHNA, CDR2 YNFKEQ, per germline. CDR3 DNA: TGTGCCAGCAGCCAAGAGGAACTAGCGGTAGGGACCCAGTACTTC. This codes for CASSQEELAVGTQYF.

The chain links TRBV7-2 to TRBJ1-2; D is unclear. Trimming cost V 9 bases and J 6 bases, with 17 bases left between them. The length of the CDR3 is 13 residues. Per germline, CDR1 SGHTA and CDR2 FQGNSA. The CDR3 DNA reads TGTGCCAGTAAGTTGGAGGTTGCGGATGGCTACACCTTC. Amino acids: CASKLEVADGYTF.

V is TRBV5-4 and J is TRBJ2-7, with D perhaps TRBD2 (7 bases). The germline gives CDR1 SGHNT, CDR2 YYREEE (reference sequence). V was pared by 1 base and J by 3 bases, with 14 bases between. The CDR3 contains 15 residues. The CDR3 nucleotides are TGTGCCAGCAGCTTGTGGCGGGGGCGGCTCTACGAGCAGTACTTC. Amino acid sequence: CASSLWRGRLYEQYF.